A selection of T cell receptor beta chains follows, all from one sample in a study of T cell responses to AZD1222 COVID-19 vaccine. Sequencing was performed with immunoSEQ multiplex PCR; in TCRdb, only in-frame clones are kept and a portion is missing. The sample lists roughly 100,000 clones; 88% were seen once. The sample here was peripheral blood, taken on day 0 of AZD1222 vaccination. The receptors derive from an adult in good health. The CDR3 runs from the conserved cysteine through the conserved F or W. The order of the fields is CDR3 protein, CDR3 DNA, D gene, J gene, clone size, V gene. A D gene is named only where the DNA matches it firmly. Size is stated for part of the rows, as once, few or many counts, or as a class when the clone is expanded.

cdr3_aa: CASSHSWTGSDTQYF; cdr3_nt: TGCGCCAGCAGCCACTCTTGGACAGGGTCAGATACGCAGTATTTT; d_call: TRBD1; j_call: TRBJ2-3; clone_size: NA; v_call: TRBV4-3
cdr3_aa: CASSVGRVFNEQFF; cdr3_nt: TGTGCCAGCAGCGTAGGAAGGGTGTTCAATGAGCAGTTCTTC; d_call: NA; j_call: TRBJ2-1; clone_size: NA; v_call: TRBV9
cdr3_aa: CASSLGGTAYNEQFF; cdr3_nt: TGTGCCAGCAGCTTAGGTGGGACAGCATACAATGAGCAGTTCTTC; d_call: TRBD1; j_call: TRBJ2-1; clone_size: NA; v_call: TRBV11-3
cdr3_aa: CASLSSGANVLTF; cdr3_nt: TGTGCCAGCCTTAGCTCTGGGGCCAACGTCCTGACTTTC; d_call: NA; j_call: TRBJ2-6; clone_size: NA; v_call: TRBV28
cdr3_aa: CASSPTGINTEAFF; cdr3_nt: TGTGCCAGCAGCCCAACAGGTATCAACACTGAAGCTTTCTTT; d_call: NA; j_call: TRBJ1-1; clone_size: NA; v_call: TRBV11-3
cdr3_aa: CASSSQALNTEAFF; cdr3_nt: TGTGCCAGCAGCTCACAGGCCCTGAACACTGAAGCTTTCTTT; d_call: NA; j_call: TRBJ1-1; clone_size: NA; v_call: TRBV7-2
cdr3_aa: CASSPDREGEQYF; cdr3_nt: TGTGCCAGCAGCCCGGACAGGGAGGGCGAGCAGTACTTC; d_call: NA; j_call: TRBJ2-7; clone_size: few; v_call: TRBV7-9
cdr3_aa: CASSNREGGATYEQYF; cdr3_nt: TGTGCCAGTAGTAACCGAGAAGGGGGCGCAACCTACGAGCAGTACTTC; d_call: TRBD1; j_call: TRBJ2-7; clone_size: NA; v_call: TRBV19
cdr3_aa: CASSPTSGGSYEQYF; cdr3_nt: TGCGCCAGCAGCCCCACTAGCGGAGGATCCTACGAGCAGTACTTC; d_call: TRBD2; j_call: TRBJ2-7; clone_size: NA; v_call: TRBV5-1
cdr3_aa: CASKSMNTEAFF; cdr3_nt: TGTGCCAGCAAGAGCATGAACACTGAAGCTTTCTTT; d_call: NA; j_call: TRBJ1-1; clone_size: NA; v_call: TRBV28
cdr3_aa: CASSQLNGAGLTEAFF; cdr3_nt: TGTGCCAGCAGCCAACTCAATGGGGCAGGGCTGACTGAAGCTTTCTTT; d_call: NA; j_call: TRBJ1-1; clone_size: medium-sized; v_call: TRBV9
cdr3_aa: CASSLDQPDNSPLHF; cdr3_nt: TGTGCCAGCAGCTTGGATCAGCCGGATAATTCACCCCTCCACTTT; d_call: NA; j_call: TRBJ1-6; clone_size: NA; v_call: TRBV5-5
cdr3_aa: CASSPGGGTEAFF; cdr3_nt: TGTGCCAGCAGCCCAGGGGGTGGCACTGAAGCTTTCTTT; d_call: TRBD1; j_call: TRBJ1-1; clone_size: NA; v_call: TRBV6-2/TRBV6-3
cdr3_aa: CASSSPGTQSSYEQYF; cdr3_nt: TGTGCCAGCAGCTCACCCGGGACACAGAGCTCCTACGAGCAGTACTTC; d_call: NA; j_call: TRBJ2-7; clone_size: NA; v_call: TRBV9
cdr3_aa: CATGLAGFEQFF; cdr3_nt: TGTGCCACGGGACTAGCGGGATTTGAGCAGTTCTTC; d_call: TRBD2; j_call: TRBJ2-1; clone_size: NA; v_call: TRBV6-5
cdr3_aa: CASSPFQGGNTEAFF; cdr3_nt: TGTGCCAGCTCACCATTCCAGGGGGGCAACACTGAAGCTTTCTTT; d_call: TRBD1; j_call: TRBJ1-1; clone_size: NA; v_call: TRBV18
cdr3_aa: CASSLRDAGNTIYF; cdr3_nt: TGTGCCAGCAGCTTGAGGGATGCTGGAAACACCATATATTTT; d_call: NA; j_call: TRBJ1-3; clone_size: NA; v_call: TRBV5-4
cdr3_aa: CASTQPGQDGNTIYF; cdr3_nt: TGTGCCAGCACCCAACCGGGACAGGACGGAAACACCATATATTTT; d_call: TRBD1; j_call: TRBJ1-3; clone_size: NA; v_call: TRBV28
cdr3_aa: CASSSLQDYSNQPQHF; cdr3_nt: TGTGCCAGCAGCTCCCTGCAGGATTATAGCAATCAGCCCCAGCATTTT; d_call: NA; j_call: TRBJ1-5; clone_size: once; v_call: TRBV6-2/TRBV6-3
cdr3_aa: CASRLDRIGRTQYF; cdr3_nt: TGTGCCAGCAGGCTTGACCGGATAGGCCGAACGCAGTATTTT; d_call: NA; j_call: TRBJ2-3; clone_size: NA; v_call: TRBV5-4
cdr3_aa: CASSLAGAAGANVLTF; cdr3_nt: TGTGCCAGCAGCTTAGCAGGGGCGGCGGGGGCCAACGTCCTGACTTTC; d_call: NA; j_call: TRBJ2-6; clone_size: NA; v_call: TRBV7-2
cdr3_aa: CASSLGTANSPLHF; cdr3_nt: TGTGCCAGCAGCTTAGGTACGGCGAATTCACCCCTCCACTTT; d_call: NA; j_call: TRBJ1-6; clone_size: NA; v_call: TRBV11-2
cdr3_aa: CASSPQGGTNEKLFF; cdr3_nt: TGTGCCAGCAGCCCACAGGGGGGAACTAATGAAAAACTGTTTTTT; d_call: TRBD1; j_call: TRBJ1-4; clone_size: NA; v_call: TRBV7-2
cdr3_aa: CASSANQPNSPLHF; cdr3_nt: TGTGCCAGCAGCGCCAACCAGCCTAATTCACCCCTCCACTTT; d_call: NA; j_call: TRBJ1-6; clone_size: NA; v_call: TRBV9